This is a list of T cell receptor beta chains from one sample in a study of T cell changes during pregnancy in multiple sclerosis. TCRdb's copy holds only in-frame clones and misses some; the assay was immunoSEQ multiplex PCR. Altogether under 120,000 clones are present, roughly 90% being singletons, with the ten largest covering about 3%. The specimen was peripheral blood, collected after pregnancy. Source of these receptors: a female donor with multiple sclerosis, enrolled in a pregnancy study. CDR3s include the opening cysteine and the closing phenylalanine or tryptophan. D genes are given only for firm matches. For some rows the clone size is stated as once, few or many, or as a class when expanded; others skip it.

v_gene: TRBV30
d_gene: TRBD1
len: 14
j_gene: TRBJ1-4
abundance: once
CDR3nt: TGTGCCTGGAGTACAGGGGGCGCGAATGAAAAACTGTTTTTT
CDR3aa: CAWSTGGANEKLFF

v_gene: TRBV30
d_gene: TRBD1
len: 13
j_gene: TRBJ1-5
abundance: -
CDR3nt: TGTGCCTGGGGACAGGAATTCTCTCAGCCCCAGCATTTT
CDR3aa: CAWGQEFSQPQHF

v_gene: TRBV6-6
d_gene: TRBD1
len: 16
j_gene: TRBJ1-5
abundance: few
CDR3nt: TGTGCCAGCAGTTACCCGACAGGGCTAGGGGATCAGCCCCAGCATTTT
CDR3aa: CASSYPTGLGDQPQHF

v_gene: TRBV12-5
d_gene: TRBD1
len: 17
j_gene: TRBJ1-2
abundance: -
CDR3nt: TGTGCTAGTGGTTTGGTATCGTGGGGACAGGGGATGAGTGGCTACACCTTC
CDR3aa: CASGLVSWGQGMSGYTF

v_gene: TRBV19
d_gene: -
len: 16
j_gene: TRBJ2-3
abundance: -
CDR3nt: TGTGCCAGTAGTATCCTAGCGTCGACTAGCACAGATACGCAGTATTTT
CDR3aa: CASSILASTSTDTQYF

v_gene: TRBV7-2
d_gene: -
len: 17
j_gene: TRBJ2-7
abundance: -
CDR3nt: TGTGCCAGCAGTTTAAGATTTCCGCCAGCCCGGAGCGACGAGCAGTACTTC
CDR3aa: CASSLRFPPARSDEQYF

v_gene: TRBV6-4
d_gene: TRBD1
len: 14
j_gene: TRBJ2-1
abundance: few
CDR3nt: TGTGCCAGCAGTGACGGACAGGGCTACAATGAGCAGTTCTTC
CDR3aa: CASSDGQGYNEQFF

v_gene: TRBV15
d_gene: -
len: 13
j_gene: TRBJ1-1
abundance: -
CDR3nt: TGTGCCACCAGCATACGAGACACGTCGAAAGCTTTCTTT
CDR3aa: CATSIRDTSKAFF

v_gene: TRBV2
d_gene: -
len: 10
j_gene: TRBJ1-2
abundance: few
CDR3nt: TGTGCCAGCTCGGGGATTGGCTACACCTTC
CDR3aa: CASSGIGYTF

v_gene: TRBV11-2
d_gene: TRBD1
len: 15
j_gene: TRBJ1-6
abundance: -
CDR3nt: TGTGCCAGCAGCTTATTTACAGGGGGTAATTCACCCCTCCACTTT
CDR3aa: CASSLFTGGNSPLHF

v_gene: TRBV5-6
d_gene: -
len: 16
j_gene: TRBJ2-1
abundance: -
CDR3nt: TGTGCCAGCAGCTTAGACGACGGACAAATTTACAATGAGCAGTTCTTC
CDR3aa: CASSLDDGQIYNEQFF

v_gene: TRBV13
d_gene: -
len: 14
j_gene: TRBJ2-7
abundance: -
CDR3nt: TGTGCCAGCAGCTTACCTAGCAATAGCTACGAGCAGTACTTC
CDR3aa: CASSLPSNSYEQYF

v_gene: TRBV25-1
d_gene: TRBD1
len: 14
j_gene: TRBJ1-4
abundance: -
CDR3nt: TGTGCCAGCAGGACAGGGGGCTCCCTAGAAAAACTGTTTTTT
CDR3aa: CASRTGGSLEKLFF

v_gene: TRBV7-9
d_gene: TRBD1
len: 15
j_gene: TRBJ1-6
abundance: -
CDR3nt: TGTGCCAGCAGCTGGTGGACAGGGGGTAATTCACCCCTCCACTTT
CDR3aa: CASSWWTGGNSPLHF

v_gene: TRBV5-8
d_gene: TRBD1
len: 16
j_gene: TRBJ1-2
abundance: -
CDR3nt: TGTGCCAGCAGCTCTCAACCCGGGACAGCTAACTATGGCTACACCTTC
CDR3aa: CASSSQPGTANYGYTF

v_gene: TRBV7-8
d_gene: -
len: 15
j_gene: TRBJ1-4
abundance: once
CDR3nt: TGTGCCAGCAGCTTACTCCGACAGATTAATGAAAAACTGTTTTTT
CDR3aa: CASSLLRQINEKLFF

v_gene: TRBV2
d_gene: TRBD2
len: 16
j_gene: TRBJ2-1
abundance: -
CDR3nt: TGTGCCAGCAGGGGCGGACTACAGCGGGGGTACAATGAGCAGTTCTTC
CDR3aa: CASRGGLQRGYNEQFF

v_gene: TRBV12-5
d_gene: TRBD1
len: 19
j_gene: TRBJ2-1
abundance: -
CDR3nt: TGTGCTAGTGGTTTATCCCGGGACAGGGGAAAACAAGCATACAATGAGCAGTTCTTC
CDR3aa: CASGLSRDRGKQAYNEQFF

v_gene: TRBV7-8
d_gene: -
len: 17
j_gene: TRBJ1-6
abundance: -
CDR3nt: TGTGCCAGCACTCCAGGGCAGGAACCCCTGTTTTATTCACCCCTCCACTTT
CDR3aa: CASTPGQEPLFYSPLHF

v_gene: TRBV7-8
d_gene: TRBD1
len: 14
j_gene: TRBJ1-2
abundance: -
CDR3nt: TGTGCCAGCAGCCCCCATGAGGGGACAGGCGGCTACACCTTC
CDR3aa: CASSPHEGTGGYTF

v_gene: TRBV9
d_gene: -
len: 14
j_gene: TRBJ2-3
abundance: -
CDR3nt: TGTGCCAGCAGCCTCGGTCTAGCTTCCGATACGCAGTATTTT
CDR3aa: CASSLGLASDTQYF

v_gene: TRBV18
d_gene: -
len: 16
j_gene: TRBJ1-3
abundance: -
CDR3nt: TGTGCCAGCTCACCAGGGCAGGGAATCTCTGGAAACACCATATATTTT
CDR3aa: CASSPGQGISGNTIYF

v_gene: TRBV5-5
d_gene: TRBD1
len: 16
j_gene: TRBJ1-5
abundance: -
CDR3nt: TGTGCCAGCAGCTTAGGTGGGCACAGGGGTAATCAGCCCCAGCATTTT
CDR3aa: CASSLGGHRGNQPQHF

v_gene: TRBV7-9
d_gene: -
len: 16
j_gene: TRBJ2-7
abundance: -
CDR3nt: TGTGCCAGCAGCTTGGTCAGGGGTATTGCGGGGGACGAGCAGTACTTC
CDR3aa: CASSLVRGIAGDEQYF

v_gene: TRBV19
d_gene: -
len: 17
j_gene: TRBJ1-1
abundance: -
CDR3nt: TGTGCCAGTAGTACCCCGGCGTTGAGTGACATGAACACTGAAGCTTTCTTT
CDR3aa: CASSTPALSDMNTEAFF

v_gene: TRBV2
d_gene: TRBD1
len: 14
j_gene: TRBJ2-2
abundance: -
CDR3nt: TGTGCCAGCAGTGGAACAGGGGCCACCGGGGAGCTGTTTTTT
CDR3aa: CASSGTGATGELFF

v_gene: TRBV27
d_gene: -
len: 17
j_gene: TRBJ1-6
abundance: -
CDR3nt: TGTGCCAGCAGAAAATCCATTTCCAGCTCCTATAATTCACCCCTCCACTTT
CDR3aa: CASRKSISSSYNSPLHF

v_gene: TRBV15
d_gene: TRBD1
len: 17
j_gene: TRBJ1-4
abundance: -
CDR3nt: TGTGCCACCAGCAGAGGAACAGGGGGCGCGGCTAATGAAAAACTGTTTTTT
CDR3aa: CATSRGTGGAANEKLFF

v_gene: TRBV7-6
d_gene: TRBD2
len: 16
j_gene: TRBJ2-3
abundance: -
CDR3nt: TGTGCCAGCAGCTTAGGGGCTAGCGGGTCGCGGGATACGCAGTATTTT
CDR3aa: CASSLGASGSRDTQYF

v_gene: TRBV19
d_gene: -
len: 14
j_gene: TRBJ1-2
abundance: -
CDR3nt: TGTGCCAGTAGGGACAGTCAAACAGACTATGGCTACACCTTC
CDR3aa: CASRDSQTDYGYTF

v_gene: TRBV18
d_gene: -
len: 18
j_gene: TRBJ1-5
abundance: once
CDR3nt: TGTGCCAGCTCACTTACCCCCCGGGGGTTGGTGAGCAATCAGCCCCAGCATTTT
CDR3aa: CASSLTPRGLVSNQPQHF

v_gene: TRBV19
d_gene: -
len: 14
j_gene: TRBJ2-5
abundance: -
CDR3nt: TGTGCCAGCACGCCCGGGGGGCCGCAAGAGACCCAGTACTTC
CDR3aa: CASTPGGPQETQYF

v_gene: TRBV5-6
d_gene: TRBD2
len: 18
j_gene: TRBJ2-5
abundance: -
CDR3nt: TGTGCCAGCAGCTCGGCCAGATCTAGCGGGGTGCCTCAAGAGACCCAGTACTTC
CDR3aa: CASSSARSSGVPQETQYF

v_gene: TRBV6-5
d_gene: -
len: 15
j_gene: TRBJ1-1
abundance: once
CDR3nt: TGTGCCAGTATCGACTCAGGGAGGGGAGTCACTGAAGCTTTCTTT
CDR3aa: CASIDSGRGVTEAFF

v_gene: TRBV9
d_gene: TRBD2
len: 18
j_gene: TRBJ2-2
abundance: -
CDR3nt: TGTGCCAGCAGCGGGACTAGCGGGGGCTTCGCGAACACCGGGGAGCTGTTTTTT
CDR3aa: CASSGTSGGFANTGELFF

v_gene: TRBV7-6
d_gene: -
len: 14
j_gene: TRBJ2-5
abundance: -
CDR3nt: TGTGCCAGCAGCCGTACTAGCATCCAAGAGACCCAGTACTTC
CDR3aa: CASSRTSIQETQYF

v_gene: TRBV19
d_gene: -
len: 14
j_gene: TRBJ1-4
abundance: -
CDR3nt: TGTGCCAGTAGTATTGGGCAGGTTTCCCTAAAACTGTTTTTT
CDR3aa: CASSIGQVSLKLFF

v_gene: TRBV7-8
d_gene: -
len: 17
j_gene: TRBJ2-3
abundance: -
CDR3nt: TGTGCCAGCAGCTTAGGAACTAGCAGTGCTAGCACAGATACGCAGTATTTT
CDR3aa: CASSLGTSSASTDTQYF

v_gene: TRBV5-6
d_gene: TRBD1
len: 19
j_gene: TRBJ2-6
abundance: -
CDR3nt: TGTGCCAGCAGCCCGTCGGGACAGGGGTCTTTGTCTGGGGCCAACGTCCTGACTTTC
CDR3aa: CASSPSGQGSLSGANVLTF

v_gene: TRBV6-6
d_gene: TRBD1
len: 15
j_gene: TRBJ1-2
abundance: -
CDR3nt: TGTGCCAGCAGTTACCACACAGGGGGGAACTATGGCTACACCTTC
CDR3aa: CASSYHTGGNYGYTF

v_gene: TRBV4-2
d_gene: TRBD2
len: 17
j_gene: TRBJ2-3
abundance: -
CDR3nt: TGTGCCAGCAGCCCGCCGGGACTAGCGGGGGCCACAGATACGCAGTATTTT
CDR3aa: CASSPPGLAGATDTQYF

v_gene: TRBV7-3
d_gene: -
len: 16
j_gene: TRBJ2-6
abundance: -
CDR3nt: TGTGCCAGCAGCTTAATTTCAGGCTCTGGGGCCAACGTCCTGACTTTC
CDR3aa: CASSLISGSGANVLTF

v_gene: TRBV2
d_gene: -
len: 18
j_gene: TRBJ1-2
abundance: -
CDR3nt: TGTGCCAGCGGTGGGTCCCCAGGGCGACCCACTGGGAACTATGGCTACACCTTC
CDR3aa: CASGGSPGRPTGNYGYTF

v_gene: TRBV7-8
d_gene: -
len: 17
j_gene: TRBJ1-5
abundance: -
CDR3nt: TGTGCCAGCAGCTTAGCCCCTCGGGGGAAGGCCAATCAGCCCCAGCATTTT
CDR3aa: CASSLAPRGKANQPQHF

v_gene: TRBV5-1
d_gene: -
len: 15
j_gene: TRBJ1-3
abundance: -
CDR3nt: TGCGCCAGCAGCTCCGTCGGGGGGGCTGGAAACACCATATATTTT
CDR3aa: CASSSVGGAGNTIYF

v_gene: TRBV29-1
d_gene: -
len: 14
j_gene: TRBJ2-5
abundance: -
CDR3nt: TGCAGCGTTGATGACGGGGTATTGGGGGAGACCCAGTACTTC
CDR3aa: CSVDDGVLGETQYF

v_gene: TRBV10-3
d_gene: -
len: 13
j_gene: TRBJ2-2
abundance: once
CDR3nt: TGTGCCATCAGTATTAGCAGTGCCGGGGAGCTGTTTTTT
CDR3aa: CAISISSAGELFF

v_gene: TRBV13
d_gene: -
len: 16
j_gene: TRBJ1-3
abundance: once
CDR3nt: TGTGCCAGCAGCTTTGGGCAGGGGCTCTCTGGAAACACCATATATTTT
CDR3aa: CASSFGQGLSGNTIYF

v_gene: TRBV13
d_gene: TRBD1
len: 15
j_gene: TRBJ2-7
abundance: -
CDR3nt: TGTGCCAGCAGCCCGTCGGGACAGGGGGCGAGAGAGCAGTACTTC
CDR3aa: CASSPSGQGAREQYF

v_gene: TRBV19
d_gene: TRBD2
len: 17
j_gene: TRBJ2-3
abundance: -
CDR3nt: TGTGCCAGTAGTTCCGAGACTAGCGGGGCCGTCACAGATACGCAGTATTTT
CDR3aa: CASSSETSGAVTDTQYF

v_gene: TRBV23-1
d_gene: -
len: 17
j_gene: TRBJ2-5
abundance: once
CDR3nt: TGCGCCAGCAACCAGGATCCCCAGCTTGGGCCCCAAGAGACCCAGTACTTC
CDR3aa: CASNQDPQLGPQETQYF

v_gene: TRBV9
d_gene: -
len: 14
j_gene: TRBJ1-5
abundance: -
CDR3nt: TGTGCCAGCAGCGTTTATTCCTCAGATCAGCCCCAGCATTTT
CDR3aa: CASSVYSSDQPQHF

v_gene: TRBV2
d_gene: TRBD1
len: 14
j_gene: TRBJ1-2
abundance: -
CDR3nt: TGTGCCAGCACTCGCCCGGACAGGGGCAATGGCTACACCTTC
CDR3aa: CASTRPDRGNGYTF

v_gene: TRBV18
d_gene: -
len: 13
j_gene: TRBJ2-3
abundance: -
CDR3nt: TGTGCCAGCTCAGCAGGGGGCACAGATACGCAGTATTTT
CDR3aa: CASSAGGTDTQYF